The clone carrying this T cell receptor (beta chain) was counted a few times. Its antigen is not identified. Those patients with uncontrolled infection, other autoimmune disease, pregnancy or lactation were excluded. The diagnostic basis comprised clinical symptoms, serum thyroxine and TRAb, thyroid ultrasound and orbital computed tomography. This specimen belongs to a study of T cells in Graves' hyperthyroidism and ophthalmopathy. Study conclusions and caveats: Blood also showed most of the thyroid clonotypes that were expanded above 0.001. Model output signaled ophthalmopathy a median approximately 6 months ahead of onset.

V was shortened by 4 bases and J by 2 bases, with 15 bases between the two germline ends. CDR1 is SGHTA, CDR2 FQGNSA, per germline. The CDR3 contains 16 residues. Authors of the study amplified TCR beta CDR3 regions from RNA transcripts. The HTBI primer set was used in a first-round RT-PCR of the TCR CDR3. TCRdb independently ran MiXCR on the multiplex PCR reads; one entry per CDR3 protein. The sample contains 480,000 or so distinct CDR3 sequences, under 15% of which appear only once. The chain joins TRBV7-2 to TRBJ2-1, with D tentatively TRBD2 (6 bases). The sequencing input was blood. The clonotype originates from a woman aged 18-30 years with Graves' hyperthyroidism. The CDR3 nucleotides are TGTGCCAGCAGCTCCCCGACTAGGGGACCCTACAATGAGCAGTTCTTC. It codes for CASSSPTRGPYNEQFF.